A selection of T cell receptor beta chains follows, all from one sample in a study of blood T cell repertoires in COVID-19. Measured with immunoSEQ multiplex PCR; TCRdb has only the in-frame clones, and not every one. The sample records approximately 58,000 clones, roughly 84% being singletons. Sequenced: peripheral blood. The receptors come from a man in his forties with active COVID-19. The CDR3 runs from the conserved cysteine through the conserved F or W. Fields, in order: J gene, clone size, D gene, V gene, CDR3 protein, CDR3 DNA. D genes are given only for firm matches. Size values are once, few and many counts, or a class for expanded clones, and some rows have none.

J gene: TRBJ1-1; clone size: -; D gene: TRBD1; V gene: TRBV7-9; CDR3 protein: CASSIGQGYTEAFF; CDR3 DNA: TGTGCCAGCAGCATCGGACAGGGCTACACTGAAGCTTTCTTT
J gene: TRBJ1-2; clone size: -; D gene: TRBD1; V gene: TRBV5-1; CDR3 protein: CASSLVERDSVYGYTF; CDR3 DNA: TGCGCCAGCAGCTTGGTGGAGAGGGACAGCGTTTATGGCTACACCTTC
J gene: TRBJ2-1; clone size: -; D gene: -; V gene: TRBV28; CDR3 protein: CASSFSGVGPFF; CDR3 DNA: TGTGCCAGCAGCTTTAGCGGAGTAGGGCCGTTCTTC
J gene: TRBJ1-5; clone size: -; D gene: TRBD1; V gene: TRBV7-9; CDR3 protein: CASSSGQGSQPQHF; CDR3 DNA: TGTGCCAGCAGCTCGGGACAGGGGAGTCAGCCCCAGCATTTT
J gene: TRBJ2-1; clone size: -; D gene: TRBD2; V gene: TRBV7-2; CDR3 protein: CASSLIAGAGYNEQFF; CDR3 DNA: TGTGCCAGCAGCTTAATAGCGGGAGCAGGCTACAATGAGCAGTTCTTC
J gene: TRBJ2-2; clone size: -; D gene: TRBD2; V gene: TRBV9; CDR3 protein: CASSVRTSGSAGELFF; CDR3 DNA: TGTGCCAGCAGCGTCCGGACTAGCGGGAGCGCCGGGGAGCTGTTTTTT
J gene: TRBJ1-2; clone size: -; D gene: TRBD1; V gene: TRBV10-3; CDR3 protein: CATSESFRTGNSNYGYTF; CDR3 DNA: TGTGCCACCTCAGAGTCGTTCAGGACAGGGAACTCGAACTATGGCTACACCTTC
J gene: TRBJ2-7; clone size: -; D gene: -; V gene: TRBV10-3; CDR3 protein: CAIKGGGTEGDEQYF; CDR3 DNA: TGTGCCATCAAAGGCGGCGGGACGGAAGGCGACGAGCAGTACTTC
J gene: TRBJ1-5; clone size: -; D gene: TRBD1; V gene: TRBV6-5; CDR3 protein: CASRRQGAEGPQHF; CDR3 DNA: TGTGCCAGCAGACGACAGGGGGCTGAGGGTCCCCAGCATTTT
J gene: TRBJ2-2; clone size: once; D gene: TRBD1; V gene: TRBV24-1; CDR3 protein: CATSDPRGGTGGPFNTGELFF; CDR3 DNA: TGTGCCACCAGTGACCCGCGGGGCGGGACAGGGGGCCCCTTTAACACCGGGGAGCTGTTTTTT
J gene: TRBJ1-3; clone size: -; D gene: -; V gene: TRBV4-1; CDR3 protein: CASSQLPPEVDSGNTIYF; CDR3 DNA: TGCGCCAGCAGCCAGCTCCCCCCGGAGGTTGACTCTGGAAACACCATATATTTT
J gene: TRBJ1-4; clone size: -; D gene: -; V gene: TRBV5-8; CDR3 protein: CASSLESPSGFPNEKLFF; CDR3 DNA: TGTGCCAGCAGCTTGGAGTCCCCCTCGGGGTTCCCTAATGAAAAACTGTTTTTT
J gene: TRBJ2-7; clone size: -; D gene: TRBD2; V gene: TRBV7-2; CDR3 protein: CASSLGYGLADDLYEQYF; CDR3 DNA: TGTGCCAGCAGCTTAGGATATGGACTAGCGGATGACCTCTACGAGCAGTACTTC